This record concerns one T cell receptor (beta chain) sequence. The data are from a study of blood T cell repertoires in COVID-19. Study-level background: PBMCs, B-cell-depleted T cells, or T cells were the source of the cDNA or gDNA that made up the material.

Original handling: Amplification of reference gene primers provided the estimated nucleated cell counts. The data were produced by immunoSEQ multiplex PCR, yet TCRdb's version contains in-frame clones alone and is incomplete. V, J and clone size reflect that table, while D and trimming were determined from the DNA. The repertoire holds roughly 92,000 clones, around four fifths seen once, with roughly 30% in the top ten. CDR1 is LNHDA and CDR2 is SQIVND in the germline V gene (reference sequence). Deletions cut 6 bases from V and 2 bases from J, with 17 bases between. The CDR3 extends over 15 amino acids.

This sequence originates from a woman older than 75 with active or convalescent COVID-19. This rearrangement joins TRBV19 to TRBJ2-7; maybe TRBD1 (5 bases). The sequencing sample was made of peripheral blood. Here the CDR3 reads CASRRAAGPPYEQYF. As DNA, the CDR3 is TGTGCCAGTAGACGGGCTGCAGGGCCCCCCTACGAGCAGTACTTC.